These 29 T cell receptor beta chains originate from one sample sequenced in a study of metastatic and nonmetastatic thyroid tumors. TCRdb redid the clone calls on the PCR reads using MiXCR. Of 8,300 or so clones in the sample, around 26% are singletons; the top ten hold around 41%. Thyroid surgery had not been preceded by any treatment in any patient. The sample was tumor tissue. These receptors all come from a male donor with papillary thyroid cancer or a benign thyroid nodule (not recorded which). Some clones in this sample may be carry-over from other donors' samples.

The table lists this clone with a few counts. The chain uses TRBV30 and TRBJ1-2; D may be TRBD1 (5 bases). CDR1 GTSNPN and CDR2 SVGIG come from the germline V gene (reference sequence). V lost 5 bases and J 4 bases, leaving 11 bases between the germline ends. This CDR3 spans 12 amino acids. The CDR3 nucleotides are TGTGCCTGGGTAACAGGCTTCTATGGCTACACCTTC. Translation: CAWVTGFYGYTF.

This clone has just a few counts. The chain links TRBV28 to TRBJ2-2; D gene ambiguous. Germline V gives CDR1 MDHEN, CDR2 SYDVKM. V lost 1 base and J 7 bases, leaving 4 bases between the germline ends. The length of the CDR3 is 12 residues. The CDR3 region is CASSLLGGELFF. For the CDR3, the DNA is TGTGCCAGCAGTTTATTGGGCGGGGAGCTGTTTTTT. Drawing the rest from reference TRBV28 and TRBJ2-2, the complete variable domain is DVKVTQSSRYLVKRTGEKVFLECVQDMDHENMFWYRQDPGLGLRLIYFSYDVKMKEKGDIPEGYSVSREKKERFSLILESASTNQTSMYLCASSLLGGELFFGEGSRLTVL.

In this sample, this clone turned up a few times. The V call is TRBV7-9, the J call TRBJ1-2; D is uncertain. CDR3 length: 12 residues. Germline CDR1 is SEHNR and CDR2 is FQNEAQ (reference sequence). V gave up 1 base and J gave up 8 bases, with 8 bases separating them. The CDR3 protein is CASSLDQEGYTF. CDR3 coding DNA: TGTGCCAGCAGCTTAGATCAGGAGGGCTACACCTTC.

V and J are TRBV11-2 and TRBJ1-2; no firm D call. The germline V and J ends were trimmed by 0 bases and 2 bases, with 7 bases remaining between them. CDR3 size: 14 residues. CDR1 is SGHAT, CDR2 FQNNGV, per germline. The CDR3, as DNA: TGTGCCAGCAGCTTAGATTTACGGAACTATGGCTACACCTTC. This sequence encodes CASSLDLRNYGYTF.

The J gene is TRBJ2-7, the V gene TRBV30; tentatively, D is TRBD2 (6 bases). Germline lookup yields CDR1 GTSNPN and CDR2 SVGIG (reference sequence). This CDR3 has 13 residues. V was shortened by 0 bases and J by 12 bases, with 18 bases between the two germline ends. The CDR3 is CAWSVTTSPRPYF. The CDR3 nucleotides read TGTGCCTGGAGTGTAACTACTAGCCCCCGACCGTACTTC.

This chain connects TRBV19 to TRBJ1-2, with D hard to call. Trimming took 7 bases from V and 2 from J, leaving 11 bases between them. Germline assignment: CDR1 LNHDA and CDR2 SQIVND (reference sequence). CDR3 length: 13 amino acids. CDR3 sequence reads: CASTGGRNYGYTF. CDR3 bases: TGTGCCAGTACCGGAGGACGGAACTATGGCTACACCTTC.

V gene TRBV20-1 combines with J gene TRBJ1-1; D not certain. V was pared by 0 bases and J by 10 bases, with 9 bases between. CDR1 is DFQATT and CDR2 is SNEGSKA in the germline V gene (reference sequence). This CDR3 has 11 residues. The DNA for the CDR3 is TGCAGTGCTAGAGATCGCCCGGGAGCTTTCTTT. This sequence encodes CSARDRPGAFF.

In its sample, this clone was seen many times. The conserved phenylalanine or tryptophan is not found at the CDR3 terminus, so this likely reflects a read error. The DNA is omitted, as the CDR3 cannot be located on it reliably, and the CDR3 follows TCRdb's listing. The CDR3 sequence: CASSLDGASLHI. This chain uses TRBV5-1 with TRBJ1-2; the D call of TRBD1 is as the table states it, not checked on the DNA. Germline CDR1 SGHRS, CDR2 YFSETQ. A total of 12 residues make up the CDR3, ends included.

This clone was recorded a few times. The rearrangement joins TRBV28 to TRBJ2-2; TRBD2 might be the D (6 bases). Trimming removed 3 bases at V and 0 bases at J, with 11 bases between. Germline lookup yields CDR1 MDHEN and CDR2 SYDVKM. The CDR3 loop spans 16 amino acids. CDR3 region: CASSLRGAANTGELFF. CDR3 DNA: TGTGCCAGCAGTTTGCGGGGAGCCGCGAACACCGGGGAGCTGTTTTTT.

This clone was picked up many times. A single base separates this from a much larger clone, so it may be a read error. The rearrangement links TRBV28 to TRBJ2-6; tentatively, D is TRBD1 (5 bases). The CDR3 spans 15 residues. Germline V CDR1 and CDR2: MDHEN, SYDVKM. This chain's CDR3 is CASSWTNSGVNVLTF. CDR3 bases: TGTGCCAGCAGTTGGACAAACTCTGGGGTCAACGTCCTGACTTTC.

This clone has only a few counts. The V call is TRBV28, the J call TRBJ1-2; 8 nucleotides align to TRBD1. The CDR3 runs to 11 residues. The ends lost 7 bases at V and 10 bases at J; junction bases unmatched: 5. The V gene's germline CDR1 is MDHEN and CDR2 SYDVKM. In DNA, the CDR3 is TGTGCCAGCATTTCGACAGGGGACTACACCTTC. Translating gives CASISTGDYTF.

This clone was observed a few times. This chain uses TRBV28 with TRBJ2-1; 11 bases line up with TRBD2. This CDR3 has 14 residues. Germline V gene data show CDR1 as MDHEN and CDR2 as SYDVKM. V trimming: 8 bases; J trimming: 4 bases; junction bases outside the gene matches: 4. In nucleotides, the CDR3 is TGTGCCAGCTCCGGACTAGCGGGTTACAATGAGCAGTTCTTC. Amino acid sequence: CASSGLAGYNEQFF.

This CDR3 reads CSAGIAGLTDTQYF. The CDR3 DNA is TGCAGTGCTGGAATAGCGGGACTGACAGATACGCAGTATTTT. The V call is TRBV20-1, the J call TRBJ2-3; the match to TRBD2 covers 8 bases. Looked up from germline, CDR1 is DFQATT and CDR2 is SNEGSKA (reference sequence). This CDR3 has 14 amino acids. V lost 5 bases to trimming and J lost 3 bases; unmatched junction nucleotides: 7.

The chain uses TRBV2 and TRBJ1-2; D is uncertain. The CDR3 sequence is 14 residues long. The germline V gene encodes CDR1 SNHLY and CDR2 FYNNEI. Deletions cut 8 bases from V and 3 bases from J, with 16 bases between. The CDR3: CASQPVADHYGYTF. CDR3 nucleotides: TGTGCCAGCCAACCGGTGGCCGATCACTATGGCTACACCTTC.

V gene TRBV7-6 combines with J gene TRBJ1-5; no clear D gene. Trimming took 1 base from V and 0 from J, leaving 13 bases between them. Germline CDR1 is SGHVS and CDR2 is FNYEAQ. The CDR3 has 17 residues. The CDR3 DNA is TGTGCCAGCAGCTTAGGGTCAGCCATAGATAGCAATCAGCCCCAGCATTTT. It codes for CASSLGSAIDSNQPQHF.

The chain employs TRBV20-1 and TRBJ2-1, with 10 bases identical to TRBD2. With V trimmed by 1 base and J by 4 bases, 7 bases remained unmatched. The CDR3 has 16 amino acids. The germline V gene has CDR1 DFQATT and CDR2 SNEGSKA (reference sequence). The CDR3 DNA follows: TGCAGTGCTAGAGTAGGTAGCGGGAGGCCGTACAATGAGCAGTTCTTC. This gives the protein CSARVGSGRPYNEQFF.

This clone is medium-sized by share. This rearrangement joins TRBV20-1 to TRBJ1-4; 9 bases map to TRBD1. The germline V gene encodes CDR1 DFQATT and CDR2 SNEGSKA (reference sequence). The CDR3 length is 14 residues. V trimming: 5 bases; J trimming: 8 bases; junction bases outside the gene matches: 9. Here the CDR3 DNA reads TGCAGTGCTCTGGTACAGGGGGCCAGAGAAAAACTGTTTTTT. This encodes CSALVQGAREKLFF.

The genes are TRBV2 and TRBJ2-7; the match to TRBD2 covers 8 bases. With V trimmed by 3 bases and J by 6 bases, 7 bases remained unmatched. The germline gives CDR1 SNHLY, CDR2 FYNNEI. The length of the CDR3 is 14 residues. For the CDR3, the DNA is TGTGCCAGCAGTGATACCGGGAGGGAGTCCGAGCAGTACTTC. It yields the protein CASSDTGRESEQYF.

V gene TRBV19 combines with J gene TRBJ2-1; 12 bases are shared with TRBD2. This CDR3 spans 15 amino acids. Germline CDR1 is LNHDA and CDR2 is SQIVND (reference sequence). V shed 3 bases, J shed 9 bases, and the junction held 6 bases outside the gene matches. The CDR3 is CASSMTSGSLSEQFF. In DNA, the CDR3 is TGTGCCAGTAGTATGACTAGCGGGAGTCTGAGTGAGCAGTTCTTC.

This clone is medium-sized within its sample. The gene calls are TRBV6-2 or TRBV6-3 and TRBJ1-1, with 8 bases fitting TRBD1. The CDR3 covers 16 residues. V gave up 6 bases and J gave up 3 bases; unmatched junction bases: 12. Germline V gives CDR1 MNHEY, CDR2 SVGEGT. In DNA form, the CDR3 reads TGTGCCAGCAGCCAGACCAGGGGGCGCTTAGACACTGAAGCTTTCTTT. It codes for CASSQTRGRLDTEAFF.

The V call is TRBV12-3 or TRBV12-4, the J call TRBJ2-1; 15 bases match TRBD2. The CDR3 extends over 14 amino acids. Germline trimming cut 6 bases from V and 9 bases from J; bases unmatched to any gene: 3. CDR3 bases: TGTGCCAGCAGAAGGACTAGCGGGAGGGTTGAGCAGTTCTTC. Protein sequence: CASRRTSGRVEQFF.

This clone qualifies as medium-sized. The chain employs TRBV28 and TRBJ2-7, with 9 bases matching TRBD2. The germline V gene encodes CDR1 MDHEN and CDR2 SYDVKM. J lost 3 bases, V lost 1 base, and 13 bases had no gene match. The CDR3 sequence is 18 residues long. CDR3: CASSLLLGLAREGYEQYF. Here the CDR3 DNA reads TGTGCCAGCAGTTTATTACTGGGACTAGCAAGAGAGGGCTACGAGCAGTACTTC.

This rearrangement joins TRBV30 to TRBJ1-5, with TRBD1 as a possible D gene (6 bases). This CDR3 comprises 18 residues. V lost 0 bases and J 0 bases, leaving 18 bases between the germline ends. Germline V gene data show CDR1 as GTSNPN and CDR2 as SVGIG (reference sequence). For the CDR3, the DNA is TGTGCCTGGAGTGTACATAGGGCAGGGGATTATAGCAATCAGCCCCAGCATTTT. It specifies CAWSVHRAGDYSNQPQHF.

This clone was seen a handful of times. V usage is TRBV6-4 and J usage is TRBJ2-1; D is ambiguous. Trimming pared 5 bases from V and 6 bases from J, leaving 11 bases between. The CDR3 consists of 13 residues. The germline V gene encodes CDR1 MRHNA and CDR2 SNTAGT. The CDR3 region has the DNA TGTGCCAGCAGTTGGCCTGATGGCAATGAGCAGTTCTTC. It is translated as CASSWPDGNEQFF.

This clone was seen repeatedly, ten times or more. Given a much more abundant clone one base away, this may be a read error. The V gene is TRBV20-1, the J gene TRBJ2-1; the match to TRBD2 covers 10 bases. Germline V CDR1 and CDR2: DFQATT, SNEGSKA (reference sequence). The CDR3 consists of 15 residues. The CDR3 bases are TGCAGTGCTAGTGGGAGGACTAGCGGCTACAATGGGCAGTTCTTC. Translated, it gives CSASGRTSGYNGQFF.

This sequence joins TRBV27 and TRBJ2-2; 13 positions agree with TRBD2. CDR3 length: 19 residues. V lost 3 bases, J lost 10 bases, and 17 bases stayed unmatched. The germline V gene encodes CDR1 MNHEY and CDR2 SMNVEV (reference sequence). The CDR3 bases are TGTGCCAGCAGTTTTTCTAGACTAGCGGGAGGAAAGAGGGTAGCGGAGCTGTTTTTT. This codes for CASSFSRLAGGKRVAELFF.

In its sample, this clone was seen a few times. The chain links TRBV28 to TRBJ1-2; 9 bases match TRBD1. Germline loops: CDR1 MDHEN, CDR2 SYDVKM. Trimming took 8 bases from V and 4 from J; bases not matched to a gene: 2. The CDR3 totals 12 residues. CDR3 in amino acids: CASSGQGYGYTF. CDR3 nucleotide sequence: TGTGCCAGCTCGGGACAGGGCTATGGCTACACCTTC.

V is TRBV30 and J is TRBJ2-3; D call uncertain. Between the trimmed V and J ends, which lost 2 bases and 3 bases, there was a span of 6 bases. The CDR3 runs 12 residues. Germline V gives CDR1 GTSNPN, CDR2 SVGIG (reference sequence). The DNA for the CDR3 is TGTGCCTGGAGTTCGCGAACAGATACGCAGTATTTT. Translated, it gives CAWSSRTDTQYF.

Written as DNA, the CDR3 is TGTGCCAGCAGTCTACAGGGGGCGGGTTTCTCTGGGGCCAACGTCCTGACTTTC. Its protein is CASSLQGAGFSGANVLTF. The chain couples TRBV27 to TRBJ2-6; 9 nucleotides match TRBD1. CDR1 is MNHEY, CDR2 SMNVEV, per germline (reference sequence). Trimming removed 5 bases from V and 0 bases from J; junction bases left unmatched: 8. The CDR3 totals 18 residues. The variable domain in full, with the rest retrieved from reference TRBV27 and TRBJ2-6, is EAQVTQNPRYLITVTGKKLTVTCSQNMNHEYMSWYRQDPGLGLRQIYYSMNVEVTDKGDVPEGYKVSRKEKRNFPLILESPSPNQTSLYFCASSLQGAGFSGANVLTFGAGSRLTVL.